The following is a T cell receptor beta chain sequence with its context. V lost 5 bases to trimming and J lost 0 bases; unmatched junction nucleotides: 19. Germline CDR1 and CDR2: LNHDA and SQIVND (reference sequence). The CDR3 totals 19 residues. The data were obtained in a study of blood T cell repertoires in COVID-19. The wider study: PBMCs, B-cell-depleted T cells, or T cells were the source of the cDNA or gDNA that made up the material.

As originally analysed: Amplification of reference gene primers provided the estimated nucleated cell counts. Assay used: immunoSEQ multiplex PCR; TCRdb lists only in-frame clones, some missing. V and J calls and clone size follow that table, whereas D and trimming were derived from the DNA. Of 130,000 to 150,000 clones detected, under 90% appear once; the ten largest clones hold roughly 8%. This receptor was obtained from a human donor in a cohort sampled during active COVID-19. Material for sequencing was peripheral blood. J is TRBJ2-7 and V is TRBV19, with TRBD1 identical over 7 bases. CDR3 DNA: TGTGCCAGTAGTCCAAGCCGAGGGACAGTCGGTTTCCGCTCCTACGAGCAGTACTTC. It is translated as CASSPSRGTVGFRSYEQYF.